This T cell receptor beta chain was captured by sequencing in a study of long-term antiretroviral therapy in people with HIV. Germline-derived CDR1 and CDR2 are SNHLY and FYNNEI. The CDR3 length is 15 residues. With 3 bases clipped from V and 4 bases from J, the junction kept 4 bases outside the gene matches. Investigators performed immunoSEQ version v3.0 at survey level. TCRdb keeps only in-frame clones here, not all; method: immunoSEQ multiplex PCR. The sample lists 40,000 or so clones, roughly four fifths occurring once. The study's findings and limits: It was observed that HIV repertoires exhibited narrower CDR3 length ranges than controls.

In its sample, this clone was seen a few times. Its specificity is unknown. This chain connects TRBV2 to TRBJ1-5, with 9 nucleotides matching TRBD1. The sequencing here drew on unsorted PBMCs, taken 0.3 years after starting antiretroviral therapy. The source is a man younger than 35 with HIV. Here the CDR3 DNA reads TGTGCCAGCAGTGATCGGGACAGGGTTAATCAGCCCCAGCATTTT. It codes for CASSDRDRVNQPQHF.